This TCR beta chain was recovered during a study of cytomegalovirus exposure and HLA in healthy donors. The PCR was carried out with 60 Vbeta primers and 13 Jbeta primers. Sequencing used immunoSEQ multiplex PCR; TCRdb keeps in-frame clones, though not all of them. The sample consists of fewer than 140,000 clones, roughly two thirds of them appearing once. This clone was picked up a small number of times. This CDR3 has 15 residues. Germline CDR1 MNHNS, CDR2 SASEGT. The V and J ends lost 3 bases and 7 bases, in that order; junction bases with no gene match: 5. This TCR derives from a female donor in good health and CMV-seronegative. The gene calls are TRBV6-1 and TRBJ2-2; 10 bases are shared with TRBD1. The sequenced sample consisted of PBMCs. The CDR3 protein is CASSETGGVGGELFF. The CDR3 region has the DNA TGTGCCAGCAGTGAGACAGGGGGCGTGGGCGGGGAGCTGTTTTTT.